Sequencing of this T cell receptor beta chain was carried out in a study of cytomegalovirus exposure and HLA in healthy donors. The V gene end was trimmed by 5 bases and the J gene end by 4 bases; junction bases not matched to a gene: 2. This CDR3 has 14 residues. Germline V gene data show CDR1 as MNHEY and CDR2 as SVGAGI. PCR used 60 Vbeta primers and 13 Jbeta primers. Method: immunoSEQ multiplex PCR; TCRdb's copy keeps in-frame clones and lacks some. In the table there are some 190,000 clones, approximately 80% of which are singletons. The receptor comes from a man aged 18-30 years in good health and CMV-seronegative. Sequencing was performed on PBMCs. V gene TRBV6-5 combines with J gene TRBJ2-5; 12 bases fit TRBD1. The CDR3 here is CASSVGQGAETQYF. The CDR3 DNA is TGTGCCAGCAGTGTGGGACAGGGGGCAGAGACCCAGTACTTC.